The next 28 T cell receptor beta chains were all read from a single sample in a study of blood T cells in healthy people across ages. Through a sample-barcoded 5' primer and a J-beta primer mix, a second PCR was run for roughly 6 to 11 cycles. MiXCR was run by TCRdb on the 5' RACE reads, yielding one entry per CDR3 protein. The sample lists 750,000 to 950,000 distinct CDR3 sequences; roughly 24% were seen once. These data were also reused for a study on T cells of mothers and their children.

Sequenced: blood. All receptors come from a boy younger than 18 in good health.

The chain is built from TRBV6-1 and TRBJ1-2; tentative D call: TRBD1 (5 bases). This CDR3 contains 13 residues. Trimming stripped 7 bases from V and 3 bases from J, with 12 bases between. Germline-derived CDR1 and CDR2 are MNHNS and SASEGT. In nucleotides, the CDR3 is TGTGCCAGCACCCCGCCAGGGTACTATGGCTACACCTTC. It is translated as CASTPPGYYGYTF.

The sample holds a few counts of this clonotype. The V and J genes are TRBV6-5 and TRBJ2-7; 8 nucleotides match TRBD2. This CDR3 contains 14 residues. Germline CDR1 reads MNHEY; CDR2 reads SVGAGI. The trim removed 6 bases at V and 5 bases at J, leaving 9 bases unmatched. CDR3 DNA: TGTGCCAGCAGCGTCGGGGGGGAAGGTCACGAGCAGTACTTC. Protein sequence: CASSVGGEGHEQYF.

This clonotype has just a few counts. This chain uses TRBV9 with TRBJ2-3; 8 nucleotides match TRBD2. Germline lookup yields CDR1 SGDLS and CDR2 YYNGEE. V lost 5 bases, J lost 4 bases, and 6 bases stayed unmatched. This CDR3 spans 14 amino acids. The CDR3 coding sequence is TGTGCCAGCAGACCCGGGACTAGTGCAGATACGCAGTATTTT. Translating gives CASRPGTSADTQYF.

A word on this clonotype: One end of the junction does not line up with germline, which may come from a read error. The J gene is TRBJ2-5, the V gene TRBV6-5; possibly TRBD1 or TRBD2 for D (7 bases each). The CDR3 has 15 residues. The V gene's germline CDR1 is MNHEY and CDR2 SVGAGI. CDR3 DNA: TGTGCCAGCAGTAAGACAGGGAGGGGAGTAGAGGCCCAGTACTTC. Translation gives CASSKTGRGVEAQYF.

This chain links TRBV20-1 with TRBJ2-7; the D gene is possibly TRBD1 (6 bases). Trimming removed 4 bases from V and 1 base from J, with 14 bases in between. The CDR3 is 14 amino acids. Germline CDR1 reads DFQATT; CDR2 reads SNEGSKA (reference sequence). Here the CDR3 reads CSAKNRGFSYEQYF. CDR3 coding DNA: TGCAGTGCTAAAAATAGGGGGTTTTCCTACGAGCAGTACTTC.

This clonotype was seen only a few times. The rearrangement uses TRBV12-5 and TRBJ2-7, with TRBD1 as a possible D gene (6 bases). The DNA end lines up better with TRBJ2-1; the J call may be wrong. The CDR3 extends over 13 amino acids. Germline CDR1 is LGHNT and CDR2 is FRNRAP. The CDR3 DNA sequence: TGTGCTAGTGGTTTGGACAGGGTCAATGAGCAGTTCTTC. Amino acid sequence: CASGLDRVNEQFF.

This clonotype has a count of ten or more. The chain carries TRBV9 and TRBJ2-2; tentatively, D is TRBD1 or TRBD2 (5 bases each). The V and J ends lost 0 bases and 5 bases respectively, with 5 bases between them. The CDR3 has 13 amino acids. Germline V gives CDR1 SGDLS, CDR2 YYNGEE. The CDR3 sequence: CASSVGGTGELFF. DNA for the CDR3: TGTGCCAGCAGCGTAGGGGGGACCGGGGAGCTGTTTTTT.

The genes are TRBV20-1 and TRBJ2-7; 8 bases match TRBD2. Trimming cost V 2 bases and J 7 bases; bases outside gene matches: 16. This CDR3 comprises 16 residues. Germline values: CDR1 DFQATT, CDR2 SNEGSKA (reference sequence). The CDR3 loop reads CSARIAPAGAGGEQYF. CDR3 coding DNA: TGCAGTGCTAGAATTGCCCCCGCGGGGGCGGGAGGAGAGCAGTACTTC.

This clonotype was detected a few times. The chain has TRBV20-1 and TRBJ2-5; D may be TRBD1 or TRBD2 (5 bases each). In germline, CDR1 is DFQATT, CDR2 SNEGSKA (reference sequence). Trimming removed 1 base at V and 2 bases at J, with 14 bases between. The CDR3 covers 15 residues. The CDR3 reads CSARGWLGRQETQYF. The CDR3 nucleotides are TGCAGTGCTAGAGGGTGGCTGGGACGACAAGAGACCCAGTACTTC.

The rearrangement joins TRBV28 to TRBJ2-7; 8 bases are shared with TRBD2. V dropped 5 bases and J dropped 3; count of bases not matched to a gene: 9. From germline, CDR1 is MDHEN and CDR2 SYDVKM. CDR3 length: 15 residues. The CDR3: CASSPRTSSHYEQYF. The CDR3 nucleotides are TGTGCCAGCAGTCCAAGGACTAGCAGCCACTACGAGCAGTACTTC.

This chain joins TRBV12-3 or TRBV12-4 and TRBJ1-3; the D is unclear. The CDR3 totals 14 residues. The ends were cut back, 2 bases at V and 0 bases at J, with 5 bases in the middle. In DNA form, the CDR3 reads TGTGCCAGCAGTTTATCGGGCTCTGGAAACACCATATATTTT. This sequence encodes CASSLSGSGNTIYF.

This clonotype was detected a few times. This chain uses TRBV5-1 with TRBJ2-6, with a weak D call TRBD1 (5 bases). V lost 0 bases and J 2 bases, leaving 15 bases between the germline ends. Germline V gene sequence: CDR1 SGHRS, CDR2 YFSETQ. The CDR3 length is 18 residues. The DNA of the CDR3 is TGCGCCAGCAGCTTGGGTGGGGCTCGCAACGCTGGGGCCAACGTCCTGACTTTC. It encodes CASSLGGARNAGANVLTF.

This clonotype showed up just a few times. The rearrangement joins TRBV29-1 to TRBJ2-7, with 9 nucleotides matching TRBD2. This CDR3 comprises 15 residues. The germline V gene has CDR1 SQVTM and CDR2 ANQGSEA. Trimming removed 3 bases from V and 1 base from J; junction bases left unmatched: 7. The CDR3 spells CSVETSGYLSYEQYF. CDR3 in DNA: TGCAGCGTTGAGACTAGCGGTTACCTTTCCTACGAGCAGTACTTC.

The sample holds a few counts of this clonotype. The chain links TRBV19 to TRBJ2-5; unclear D gene. The germline V gene has CDR1 LNHDA and CDR2 SQIVND (reference sequence). The CDR3 length is 13 residues. Trimming stripped 2 bases from V and 5 bases from J, with 9 bases between. CDR3 residues: CASSIPTVETQYF. The CDR3 DNA follows: TGTGCCAGTAGTATACCGACGGTGGAGACCCAGTACTTC.

The chain uses TRBV20-1 and TRBJ1-2; a weak D match, TRBD1 (5 bases). With 0 bases removed from V and 0 bases from J, the gap between germline ends came to 14 bases. The CDR3 spans 16 residues. Germline loops: CDR1 DFQATT, CDR2 SNEGSKA (reference sequence). The CDR3 sequence: CSARDRGDTANYGYTF. The CDR3, as DNA: TGCAGTGCTAGAGATCGAGGGGATACTGCTAACTATGGCTACACCTTC.

The rearrangement joins TRBV20-1 to TRBJ2-1; 9 nucleotides align to TRBD2. Germline trimming cut 6 bases from V and 2 bases from J; bases unmatched to any gene: 14. This CDR3 comprises 17 residues. Germline loops: CDR1 DFQATT, CDR2 SNEGSKA (reference sequence). Here the CDR3 DNA reads TGCAGTGCGCCCTCGCGGGGGGGCTTTCGTCCCTACAATGAGCAGTTCTTC. This encodes CSAPSRGGFRPYNEQFF.

This clonotype was counted many times. V and J are TRBV3-1 and TRBJ2-3, with 7 bases matching TRBD2. Germline-derived CDR1 and CDR2 are LGHDT and YNNKEL (reference sequence). The CDR3 extends over 16 amino acids. Trimming removed 0 bases from V and 1 base from J; junction bases left unmatched: 4. Here the CDR3 reads CASSQDGLAGTDTQYF. CDR3 DNA: TGTGCCAGCAGCCAAGATGGGCTAGCGGGCACAGATACGCAGTATTTT.

The chain links TRBV21-1 to TRBJ2-2; the table's D call, TRBD2, was not checked against the DNA. TRBV21-1 is a pseudogene segment. CDR3 length: 15 amino acids. The CDR3 bases are TGTGCCAGCAGCAAAAGAGGACTGTACACCGGGGAGCTGTTTTTT. Its translation: CASSKRGLYTGELFF.

The gene calls are TRBV12-5 and TRBJ2-5; maybe TRBD2 (7 bases). The end of the DNA fits TRBJ2-1 better, so the J call may be wrong. CDR1 and CDR2 (germline): LGHNT, FRNRAP. The CDR3 has 16 residues. The CDR3 protein is CASVGEGDFSFNEQFF. The CDR3 bases are TGTGCTAGTGTGGGGGAGGGGGACTTCTCGTTCAATGAGCAGTTCTTC.

Regarding this clonotype: One junction end does not reproduce the germline sequence, and a read error may be involved. The chain has TRBV7-3 and TRBJ2-5; TRBD1 aligns across 8 bases. The CDR3 runs to 13 residues. In germline, CDR1 is SGHTA, CDR2 FQGTGA. The CDR3 region has the DNA TGTGCCAGCAGCTTACAGGACAGGGACCAGGAGTTCTTC. Its protein product is CASSLQDRDQEFF.

This clonotype was detected a few times. This chain connects TRBV27 to TRBJ2-7, with D perhaps matching TRBD1 or TRBD2 (5 bases each). The V end lost 6 bases, the J end lost 3 bases, and 24 bases lay between the germline ends. Germline CDR1 MNHEY, CDR2 SMNVEV (reference sequence). This CDR3 spans 17 amino acids. The CDR3: CASSANNRDVSYYEQYF. Written as DNA, the CDR3 is TGTGCCAGCAGCGCTAATAACCGGGACGTCTCCTACTACGAGCAGTACTTC.

The chain combines TRBV20-1 with TRBJ1-1; 7 nucleotides line up with TRBD1. The CDR3 totals 12 residues. V lost 2 bases to trimming and J lost 8 bases; unmatched junction nucleotides: 5. The germline CDR1 and CDR2 sequences are DFQATT and SNEGSKA (reference sequence). The CDR3 loop reads CSARPPGGEAFF. CDR3 sequence (DNA): TGCAGTGCTAGACCCCCAGGGGGAGAAGCTTTCTTT.

This clonotype occurred a few times. This chain connects TRBV11-2 to TRBJ2-2, with a possible D match to TRBD1 (5 bases). V lost 5 bases, J lost 3 bases, and 13 bases lay in between. CDR1 is SGHAT, CDR2 FQNNGV, per germline. The CDR3 runs 15 residues. The CDR3 DNA sequence: TGTGCCAGCAGCCCCCCCCGCAGGGACACCGGGGAGCTGTTTTTT. Amino acids: CASSPPRRDTGELFF.

The CDR3 is CASSPAPSGNTNGYTF. CDR3 in DNA: TGTGCCAGCAGCCCCGCCCCAAGCGGCAACACAAATGGCTACACCTTC. The chain couples TRBV7-9 to TRBJ1-2, with D uncertain. Per the germline V gene, CDR1 is SEHNR and CDR2 is FQNEAQ (reference sequence). V lost 5 bases and J 6 bases, leaving 22 bases between the germline ends. The length of the CDR3 is 16 residues.

This clonotype was found a few times. This chain connects TRBV10-3 to TRBJ2-5; D gene unclear. The CDR3 extends over 15 amino acids. V was trimmed by 6 bases and J by 4 bases, leaving 18 bases between them. Germline V gives CDR1 ENHRY, CDR2 SYGVKD. CDR3 DNA: TGTGCCATCAGCCCGGACCCGCAGGTCCTAGAGACCCAGTACTTC. Protein: CAISPDPQVLETQYF.

The rearrangement uses TRBV20-1 and TRBJ1-1; D call uncertain. Germline V gene sequence: CDR1 DFQATT, CDR2 SNEGSKA (reference sequence). The V and J ends lost 6 bases and 1 base respectively, with 12 bases between them. The CDR3 spans 13 residues. As DNA, the CDR3 is TGCAGTGCCCAGGCGGGTTCGAACACTGAAGCTTTCTTT. It codes for CSAQAGSNTEAFF.

J is TRBJ2-5 and V is TRBV6-5; D call uncertain. The J call could be wrong; TRBJ2-7 is a better fit for the DNA end. This CDR3 is built from 12 residues. The germline gives CDR1 MNHEY, CDR2 SVGAGI. The CDR3 bases are TGTGCCAGCAGTTACTCTTCGAGCGAGCAGTACTTC. Protein: CASSYSSSEQYF.

This chain uses TRBV6-4 with TRBJ2-3; no reliable D call. Germline values: CDR1 MRHNA, CDR2 SNTAGT. V shed 3 bases and J shed 0 bases, with 10 bases lying between them. This CDR3 region has 15 residues. CDR3 sequence reads: CASSELLSSTDTQYF. The CDR3 DNA is TGTGCCAGCAGTGAGCTACTTTCAAGCACAGATACGCAGTATTTT.